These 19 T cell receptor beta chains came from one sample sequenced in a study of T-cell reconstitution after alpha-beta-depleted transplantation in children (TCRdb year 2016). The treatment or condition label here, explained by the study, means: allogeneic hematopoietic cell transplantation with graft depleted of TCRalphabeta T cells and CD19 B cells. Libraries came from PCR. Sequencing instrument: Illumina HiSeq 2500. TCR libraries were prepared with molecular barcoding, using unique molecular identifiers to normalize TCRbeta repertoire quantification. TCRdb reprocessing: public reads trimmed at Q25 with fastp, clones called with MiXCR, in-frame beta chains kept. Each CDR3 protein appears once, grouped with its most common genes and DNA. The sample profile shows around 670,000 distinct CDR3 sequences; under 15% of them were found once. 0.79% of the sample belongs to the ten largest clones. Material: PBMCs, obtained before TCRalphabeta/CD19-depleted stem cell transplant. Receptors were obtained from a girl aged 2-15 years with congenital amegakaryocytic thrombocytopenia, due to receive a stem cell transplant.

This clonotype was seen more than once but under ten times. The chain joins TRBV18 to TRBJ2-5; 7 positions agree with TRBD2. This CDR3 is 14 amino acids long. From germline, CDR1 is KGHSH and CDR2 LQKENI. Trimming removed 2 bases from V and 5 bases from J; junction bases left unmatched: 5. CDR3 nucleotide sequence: TGTGCCAGCTCACCATCGGGGGGTTGGGAGACCCAGTACTTC. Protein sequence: CASSPSGGWETQYF. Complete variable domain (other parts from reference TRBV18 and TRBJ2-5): NAGVMQNPRHLVRRRGQEARLRCSPMKGHSHVYWYRQLPEEGLKFMVYLQKENIIDESGMPKERFSAEFPKEGPSILRIQQVVRGDSAAYFCASSPSGGWETQYFGPGTRLLVL.

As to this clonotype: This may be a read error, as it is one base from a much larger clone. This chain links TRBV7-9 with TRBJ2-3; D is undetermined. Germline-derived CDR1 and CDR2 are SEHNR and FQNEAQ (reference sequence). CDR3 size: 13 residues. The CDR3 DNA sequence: TGTGCCAGCAGCTTCTTATCCACAGATACGCGGTATTTT. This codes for CASSFLSTDTRYF.

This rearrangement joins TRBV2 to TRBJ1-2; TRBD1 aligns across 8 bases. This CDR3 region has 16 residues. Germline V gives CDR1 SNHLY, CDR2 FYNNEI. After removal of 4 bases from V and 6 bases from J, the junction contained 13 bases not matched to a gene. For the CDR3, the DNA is TGTGCCAGCAGTGTGAGGACAGGGAGCGTGTTGGATGGCTACACCTTC. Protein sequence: CASSVRTGSVLDGYTF.

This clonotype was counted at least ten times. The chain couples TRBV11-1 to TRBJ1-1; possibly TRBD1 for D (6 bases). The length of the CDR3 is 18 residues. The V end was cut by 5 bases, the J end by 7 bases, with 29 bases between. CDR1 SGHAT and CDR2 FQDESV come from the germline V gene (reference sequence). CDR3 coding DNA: TGTGCCAGCAGCCCTCCCCTAACGACAGGTGACGGGGACCTTGAAGCTTTCTTT. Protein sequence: CASSPPLTTGDGDLEAFF. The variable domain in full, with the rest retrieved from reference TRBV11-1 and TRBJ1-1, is EAEVAQSPRYKITEKSQAVAFWCDPISGHATLYWYRQILGQGPELLVQFQDESVVDDSQLPKDRFSAERLKGVDSTLKIQPAELGDSAMYLCASSPPLTTGDGDLEAFFGQGTRLTVV.

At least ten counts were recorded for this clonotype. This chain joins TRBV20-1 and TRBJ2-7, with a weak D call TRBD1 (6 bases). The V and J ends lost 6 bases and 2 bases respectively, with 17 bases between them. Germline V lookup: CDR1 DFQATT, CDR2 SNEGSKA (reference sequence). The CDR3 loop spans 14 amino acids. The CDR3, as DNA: TGCAGTGCCCTAATCCAGGACAGCCCCTACGAGCAGTACTTC. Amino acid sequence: CSALIQDSPYEQYF.

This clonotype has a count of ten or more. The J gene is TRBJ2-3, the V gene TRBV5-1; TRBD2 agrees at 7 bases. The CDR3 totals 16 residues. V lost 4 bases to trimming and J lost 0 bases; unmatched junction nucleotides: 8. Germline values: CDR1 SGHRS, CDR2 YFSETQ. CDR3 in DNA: TGCGCCAGCAGCCAAGTAGCGGGCCTCAGCACAGATACGCAGTATTTT. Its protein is CASSQVAGLSTDTQYF.

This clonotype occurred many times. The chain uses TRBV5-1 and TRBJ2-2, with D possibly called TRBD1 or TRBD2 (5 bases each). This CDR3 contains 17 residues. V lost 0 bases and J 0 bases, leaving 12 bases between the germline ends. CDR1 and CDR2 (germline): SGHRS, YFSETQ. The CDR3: CASSLEAGTTNTGELFF. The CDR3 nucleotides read TGCGCCAGCAGCTTGGAGGCAGGGACCACGAACACCGGGGAGCTGTTTTTT.

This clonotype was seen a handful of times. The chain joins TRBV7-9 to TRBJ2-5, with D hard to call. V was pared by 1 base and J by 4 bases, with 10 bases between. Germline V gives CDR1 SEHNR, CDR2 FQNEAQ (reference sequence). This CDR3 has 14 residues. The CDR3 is CASSLGAPVETQYF. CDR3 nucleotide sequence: TGTGCCAGCAGCTTAGGAGCGCCAGTAGAGACCCAGTACTTC.

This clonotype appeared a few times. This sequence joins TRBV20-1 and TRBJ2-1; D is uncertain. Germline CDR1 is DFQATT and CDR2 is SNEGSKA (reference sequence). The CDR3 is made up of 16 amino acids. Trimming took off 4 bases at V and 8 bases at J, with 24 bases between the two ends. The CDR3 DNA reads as TGCAGTGCTACGAGTTCCGGGCTAGGCGGATGGGATGAGCAGTTCTTC. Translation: CSATSSGLGGWDEQFF.

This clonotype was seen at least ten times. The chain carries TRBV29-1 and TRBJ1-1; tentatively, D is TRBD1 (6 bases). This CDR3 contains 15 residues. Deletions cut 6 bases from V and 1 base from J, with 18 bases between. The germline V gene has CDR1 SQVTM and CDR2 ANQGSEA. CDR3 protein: CSVAGGTYGNTEAFF. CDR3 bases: TGCAGCGTCGCCGGGGGCACATATGGGAACACTGAAGCTTTCTTT. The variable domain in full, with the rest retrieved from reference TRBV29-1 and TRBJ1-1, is SAVISQKPSRDICQRGTSLTIQCQVDSQVTMMFWYRQQPGQSLTLIATANQGSEATYESGFVIDKFPISRPNLTFSTLTVSNMSPEDSSIYLCSVAGGTYGNTEAFFGQGTRLTVV.

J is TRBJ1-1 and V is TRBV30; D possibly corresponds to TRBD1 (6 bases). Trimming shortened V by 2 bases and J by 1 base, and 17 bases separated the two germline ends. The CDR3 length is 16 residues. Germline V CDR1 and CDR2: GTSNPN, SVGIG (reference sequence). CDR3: CAWSRTSGGTNTEAFF. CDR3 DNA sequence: TGTGCCTGGAGTCGGACCTCGGGGGGCACGAACACTGAAGCTTTCTTT.

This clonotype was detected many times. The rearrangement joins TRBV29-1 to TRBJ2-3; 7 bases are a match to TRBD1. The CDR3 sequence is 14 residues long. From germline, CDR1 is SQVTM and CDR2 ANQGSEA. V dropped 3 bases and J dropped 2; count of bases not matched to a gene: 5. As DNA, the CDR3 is TGCAGCGTTGACGGGACAGCGTACACAGATACGCAGTATTTT. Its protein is CSVDGTAYTDTQYF.

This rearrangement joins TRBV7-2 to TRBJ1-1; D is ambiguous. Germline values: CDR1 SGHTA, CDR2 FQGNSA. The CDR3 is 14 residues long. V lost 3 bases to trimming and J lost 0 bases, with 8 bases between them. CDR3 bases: TGTGCCAGCAGCTTCGGGAGCATGAACACTGAAGCTTTCTTT. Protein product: CASSFGSMNTEAFF.

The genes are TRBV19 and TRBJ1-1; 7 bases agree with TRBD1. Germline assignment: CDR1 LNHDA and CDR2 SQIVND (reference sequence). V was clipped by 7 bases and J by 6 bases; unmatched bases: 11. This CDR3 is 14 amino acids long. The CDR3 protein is CASTYGQVGAEAFF. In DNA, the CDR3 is TGTGCCAGTACCTATGGACAGGTCGGCGCTGAAGCTTTCTTT. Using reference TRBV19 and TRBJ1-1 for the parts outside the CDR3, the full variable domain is DGGITQSPKYLFRKEGQNVTLSCEQNLNHDAMYWYRQDPGQGLRLIYYSQIVNDFQKGDIAEGYSVSREKKESFPLTVTSAQKNPTAFYLCASTYGQVGAEAFFGQGTRLTVV.

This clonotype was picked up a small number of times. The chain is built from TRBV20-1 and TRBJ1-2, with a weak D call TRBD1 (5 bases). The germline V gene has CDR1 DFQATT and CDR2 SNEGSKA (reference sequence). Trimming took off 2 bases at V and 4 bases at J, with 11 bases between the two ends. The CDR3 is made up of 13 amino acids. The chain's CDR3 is CSARPRGLYGYTF. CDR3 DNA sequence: TGCAGTGCTAGACCCCGGGGCCTCTATGGCTACACCTTC.

The CDR3 DNA is TGTGCCAGCAGTTATCGGGGGAATCTAGCGGGGCCTTCAAACATTCAGTACTTC. Encoded protein: CASSYRGNLAGPSNIQYF. The V gene is TRBV6-5, the J gene TRBJ2-4; 9 bases agree with TRBD2. CDR1 and CDR2 (germline): MNHEY, SVGAGI. This CDR3 is 18 amino acids long. Losses at the gene ends were 3 bases for V and 6 bases for J; bases not matched to a gene: 15.

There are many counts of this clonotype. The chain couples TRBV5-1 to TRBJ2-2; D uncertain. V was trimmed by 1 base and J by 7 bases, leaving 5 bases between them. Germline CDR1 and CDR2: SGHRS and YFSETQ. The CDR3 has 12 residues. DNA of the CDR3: TGCGCCAGCAGCTTGCCCAACGGGGAGCTGTTTTTT. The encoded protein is CASSLPNGELFF. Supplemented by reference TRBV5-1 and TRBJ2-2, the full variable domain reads KAGVTQTPRYLIKTRGQQVTLSCSPISGHRSVSWYQQTPGQGLQFLFEYFSETQRNKGNFPGRFSGRQFSNSRSEMNVSTLELGDSALYLCASSLPNGELFFGEGSRLTVL.

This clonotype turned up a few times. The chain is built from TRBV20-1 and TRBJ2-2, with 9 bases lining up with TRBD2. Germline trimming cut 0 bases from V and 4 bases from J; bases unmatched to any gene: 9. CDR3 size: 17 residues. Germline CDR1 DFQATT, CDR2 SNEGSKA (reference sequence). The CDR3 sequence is CSARDISLAGPTGELFF. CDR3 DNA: TGCAGTGCTAGAGATATAAGCCTAGCGGGACCCACCGGGGAGCTGTTTTTT.

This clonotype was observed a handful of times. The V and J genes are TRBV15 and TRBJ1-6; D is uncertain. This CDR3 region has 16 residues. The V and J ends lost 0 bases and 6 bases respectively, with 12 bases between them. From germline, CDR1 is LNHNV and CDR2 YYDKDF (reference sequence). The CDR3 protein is CATSRDLEPRNSPLHF. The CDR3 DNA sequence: TGTGCCACCAGCAGAGATCTAGAGCCCCGTAATTCACCCCTCCACTTT.